Listed below are T cell receptor beta chains from one sample, sequenced in a study of identical twins. TCRdb re-analysed the 5' RACE reads in MiXCR, keeping a single row per CDR3 protein. The sample carries over 200,000 distinct CDR3 sequences, roughly 9.4% recorded once. The source material was memory (CD45RO+) T cells sorted from blood. These receptors were taken from a woman under 30 in good health. Both conserved end residues are part of each CDR3. A D gene is named only where the DNA matches it firmly. Size is stated for part of the rows, as once, few or many counts, or as a class when the clone is expanded.

size	J	V	D	DNA	CDR3
NA	TRBJ1-2	TRBV4-3	NA	TGCGCCAGCAGCGCTGACGCCCAGGGGACCTATGGCTACACCTTC	CASSADAQGTYGYTF
NA	TRBJ2-7	TRBV6-2/TRBV6-3	NA	TGTGCCAGCAATAATCGGGACTGGGGAAAGTACGAGCAGTACTTC	CASNNRDWGKYEQYF
few	TRBJ2-7	TRBV6-2/TRBV6-3	TRBD1	TGTGCCAGCAGTTACAGTCCTCGACAGGGTCTTTACGAGCAGTACTTC	CASSYSPRQGLYEQYF
NA	TRBJ2-7	TRBV9	NA	TGTGCCAGCAGCGTAAGACAGAACACCTACGAGCAGTACTTC	CASSVRQNTYEQYF
NA	TRBJ2-7	TRBV10-3	NA	TGTGCCATCAGCAGGGGAGGGAGCGCCTACGAGCAGTACTTC	CAISRGGSAYEQYF
NA	TRBJ2-3	TRBV20-1	NA	TGCAGTGCTAGTAGGCCGGAGTTTACAGATACGCAGTATTTT	CSASRPEFTDTQYF
few	TRBJ2-2	TRBV7-8	NA	TGTGCCAGCAGCTTAGTAGGAGCCACCGGGGAGCTGTTTTTT	CASSLVGATGELFF
many	TRBJ2-3	TRBV12-3/TRBV12-4	NA	TGTGCCAGCAGTTTAGGGGGGAGGTCGGCGGATACGCAGTATTTT	CASSLGGRSADTQYF
few	TRBJ1-2	TRBV12-3/TRBV12-4	NA	TGTGCCAGCAGTTTAGCAGTAACGGGTGGCTACACCTTC	CASSLAVTGGYTF
many	TRBJ2-2	TRBV20-1	NA	TGCAGTGCTATTCTCGGGGCTAACACCGGGGAGCTGTTTTTT	CSAILGANTGELFF
NA	TRBJ2-7	TRBV19	TRBD1	TGTGCCAGTAGTGCGGGACAGGGAGGCTACGAGCAGTACTTC	CASSAGQGGYEQYF
few	TRBJ1-1	TRBV4-2	TRBD1	TGTGCCAGCAGCCAAAACAGGGGAACGGGGGCTGAAGCTTTCTTT	CASSQNRGTGAEAFF
many	TRBJ2-3	TRBV10-3	NA	TGTGCCATCAGTGATCTAGGCGCAGATACGCAGTATTTT	CAISDLGADTQYF
many	TRBJ2-1	TRBV20-1	TRBD2	TGCAGTGCTAGAGATCCGTCGCGGGGGGACTACAATGAGCAGTTCTTC	CSARDPSRGDYNEQFF
NA	TRBJ1-5	TRBV20-1	TRBD1	TGCAGTGCTAGACGAAGGACAGGGCTCGCATTTAGCAATCAGCCCCAGCATTTT	CSARRRTGLAFSNQPQHF
many	TRBJ1-4	TRBV5-1	TRBD1	TGCGCCAGCAGGACAGGGGCGCTCACGGGGGAAAAACTGTTTTTT	CASRTGALTGEKLFF
NA	TRBJ2-3	TRBV7-6	TRBD2	TGTGCCAGCAGCCCTCGGACTAGCGGGGGGGCAATTACGCAGTATTTT	CASSPRTSGGAITQYF
many	TRBJ2-7	TRBV5-6	NA	TGTGCCAGCAGCCTTGGGGGGGCAAACTACGAGCAGTACTTC	CASSLGGANYEQYF
few	TRBJ1-2	TRBV18	NA	TGTGCCAGCTCACCGCCAGGGCGCTATGGCTACACCTTC	CASSPPGRYGYTF
few	TRBJ2-1	TRBV20-1	TRBD2	TGCAGTGCTGGGGGGGGGGATCGCAATGAGCAGTTCTTC	CSAGGGDRNEQFF
many	TRBJ1-1	TRBV7-9	NA	TGTGCCAGCAGCAGGACGCCAGGGCCGAACACTGAAGCTTTCTTT	CASSRTPGPNTEAFF
few	TRBJ2-7	TRBV5-5	NA	TGTGCCAGCAGGCTGGGAATCTACGAGCAGTACTTC	CASRLGIYEQYF
NA	TRBJ2-5	TRBV5-1	NA	TGCGCCAGCACCCCCGGAATGGTCCAAGAGACCCAGTACTTC	CASTPGMVQETQYF
few	TRBJ2-3	TRBV5-1	NA	TGCGCCAGCAGCCCTGGGGGGACAACTATTCCTAGCACAGATACGCAGTATTTT	CASSPGGTTIPSTDTQYF
few	TRBJ2-7	TRBV5-5	TRBD1	TGTGCCAGCAGCTTTATTGGACAGGGGATAAGATACGAGCAGTACTTC	CASSFIGQGIRYEQYF
NA	TRBJ2-7	TRBV3-1	NA	TGTGCCAGCGGCCGCACAACCGGGTACGAGCAGTACTTC	CASGRTTGYEQYF
many	TRBJ1-2	TRBV10-3	NA	TGTGCCATCAGTGAGGGACAGAATCATGGCTACACCTTC	CAISEGQNHGYTF
many	TRBJ1-2	TRBV20-1	NA	TGCAGTGCTCCAAGGGGTCCGGGTGTTGGCTACACCTTC	CSAPRGPGVGYTF
once	TRBJ2-7	TRBV14	TRBD1	TGTGCCAGCAGCCATCGAGGACAGGGAACCCTCGAGCAGTACTTC	CASSHRGQGTLEQYF
NA	TRBJ1-1	TRBV25-1	NA	TGTGCCAGCAGTGAGGGGGCTATCACTGAAGCTTTCTTT	CASSEGAITEAFF
few	TRBJ2-3	TRBV3-1	NA	TGTGCCAGCAGCCAAGAGCGGCGAGTTCAGGGAGATACGCAGTATTTT	CASSQERRVQGDTQYF
NA	TRBJ2-1	TRBV7-9	NA	TGTGCCAGCAGCTTAGTCCCTGGGGGTAGCGGAGACTATGAGCAGTTCTTC	CASSLVPGGSGDYEQFF
few	TRBJ2-1	TRBV20-1	TRBD2	TGCAGTGCTTTAGCGGGGTACAATGAGCAGTTCTTC	CSALAGYNEQFF
once	TRBJ1-2	TRBV18	NA	TGTGCCAGCTCACGAGAGACAGGAACTAATGGCTACACCTTC	CASSRETGTNGYTF
NA	TRBJ1-6	TRBV28	NA	TGTGCCAGCAGAGGGGACGGAGAGTATAATTCACCCCTCCACTTT	CASRGDGEYNSPLHF
NA	TRBJ2-5	TRBV20-1	TRBD2	TGCAGTGGGACTAGCGGGGGCCCTTGGGAGACCCAGTACTTC	CSGTSGGPWETQYF
many	TRBJ2-1	TRBV5-1	NA	TGCGCCAGCAGCTCGGACGGCCGGAAAAATGAGCAGTTCTTC	CASSSDGRKNEQFF
many	TRBJ2-5	TRBV2	NA	TGTGCCAGCAGTGGGCTGGGCCAAGAGACCCAGTACTTC	CASSGLGQETQYF
NA	TRBJ2-2	TRBV7-6	NA	TGTGCCAGCAGCTTATGGGCAGGGCTAGAAACCGGGGAGCTGTTTTTT	CASSLWAGLETGELFF
many	TRBJ2-5	TRBV5-1	NA	TGCGCCAGCAGCTTGGCCCCTAGGGGGTACGAAGAGAGCCAGTACTTC	CASSLAPRGYEESQYF
many	TRBJ2-1	TRBV18	NA	TGTGCCAGCTCACCGGACGGGGACTCCTACTACAATGAGCAGTTCTTC	CASSPDGDSYYNEQFF
few	TRBJ2-7	TRBV10-2	NA	TGCGCCTCCGGCCGGGACGCGGGTTACGAGCAGTACTTC	CASGRDAGYEQYF
few	TRBJ2-1	TRBV7-2	NA	TGTGCCAGCAGCTTACGACCCCCCTACAATGAGCAGTTCTTC	CASSLRPPYNEQFF
few	TRBJ1-5	TRBV6-2/TRBV6-3	TRBD1	TGTGCCAGCAGTCACGATTCCAGGGGGCCCCATCAGCCCCAGCATTTT	CASSHDSRGPHQPQHF
few	TRBJ1-5	TRBV12-3/TRBV12-4	NA	TGTGCCAGCAGCCACTATCTCCAGCCCCAGCATTTT	CASSHYLQPQHF
NA	TRBJ1-2	TRBV6-1	TRBD1	TGTGCCAGCAGCAAGGACAGGGAATATGGCTACACCTTC	CASSKDREYGYTF